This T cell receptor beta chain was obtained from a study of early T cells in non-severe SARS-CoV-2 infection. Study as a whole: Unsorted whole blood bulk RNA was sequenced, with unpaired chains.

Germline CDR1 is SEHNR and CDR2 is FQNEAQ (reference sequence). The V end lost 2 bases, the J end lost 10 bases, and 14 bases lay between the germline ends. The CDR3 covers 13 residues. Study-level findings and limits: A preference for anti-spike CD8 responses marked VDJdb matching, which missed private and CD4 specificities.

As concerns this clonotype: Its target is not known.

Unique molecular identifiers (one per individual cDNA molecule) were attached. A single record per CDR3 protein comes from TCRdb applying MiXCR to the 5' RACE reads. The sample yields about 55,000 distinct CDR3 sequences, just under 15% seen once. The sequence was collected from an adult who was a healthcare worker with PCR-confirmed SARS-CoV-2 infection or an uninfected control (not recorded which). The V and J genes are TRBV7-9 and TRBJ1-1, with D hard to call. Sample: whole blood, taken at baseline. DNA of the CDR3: TGTGCCAGCAGCTTATCGGGCACTCCCTCAGCTTTCTTT. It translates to CASSLSGTPSAFF.